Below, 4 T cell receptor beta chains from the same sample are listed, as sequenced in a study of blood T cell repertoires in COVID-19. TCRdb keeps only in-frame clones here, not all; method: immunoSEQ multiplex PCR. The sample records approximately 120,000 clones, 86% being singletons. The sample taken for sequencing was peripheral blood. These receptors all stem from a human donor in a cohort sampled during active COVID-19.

CDR3 bases: TGTGCCACAGGGCGGAGCGGTTACAATGAGCAGTTCTTC. This translates into CATGRSGYNEQFF. The chain recombines TRBV30 with TRBJ2-1; a possible D gene is TRBD1 (6 bases). Trimming took 8 bases from V and 4 from J, leaving 15 bases between them. Germline CDR1 GTSNPN, CDR2 SVGIG (reference sequence). This CDR3 is built from 13 residues.

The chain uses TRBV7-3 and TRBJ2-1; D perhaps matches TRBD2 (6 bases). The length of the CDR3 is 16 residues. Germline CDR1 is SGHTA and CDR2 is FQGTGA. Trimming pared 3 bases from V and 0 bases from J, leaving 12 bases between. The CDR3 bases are TGTGCCAGCAGCTTTATGGCCGGGAGCTCCTACAATGAGCAGTTCTTC. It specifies CASSFMAGSSYNEQFF.

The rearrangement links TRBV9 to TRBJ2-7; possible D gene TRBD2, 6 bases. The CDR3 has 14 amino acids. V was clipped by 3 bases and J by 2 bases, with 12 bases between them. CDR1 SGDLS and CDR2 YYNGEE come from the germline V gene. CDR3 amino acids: CASSAPGTPYEQYF. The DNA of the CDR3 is TGTGCCAGCAGCGCCCCCGGGACTCCCTACGAGCAGTACTTC.

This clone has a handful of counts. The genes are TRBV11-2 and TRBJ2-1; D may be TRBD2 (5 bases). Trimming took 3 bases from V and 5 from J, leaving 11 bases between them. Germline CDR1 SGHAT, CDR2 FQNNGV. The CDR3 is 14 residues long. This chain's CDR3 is CASSFWETHNEQFF. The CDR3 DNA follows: TGTGCCAGCAGCTTCTGGGAGACCCACAATGAGCAGTTCTTC.